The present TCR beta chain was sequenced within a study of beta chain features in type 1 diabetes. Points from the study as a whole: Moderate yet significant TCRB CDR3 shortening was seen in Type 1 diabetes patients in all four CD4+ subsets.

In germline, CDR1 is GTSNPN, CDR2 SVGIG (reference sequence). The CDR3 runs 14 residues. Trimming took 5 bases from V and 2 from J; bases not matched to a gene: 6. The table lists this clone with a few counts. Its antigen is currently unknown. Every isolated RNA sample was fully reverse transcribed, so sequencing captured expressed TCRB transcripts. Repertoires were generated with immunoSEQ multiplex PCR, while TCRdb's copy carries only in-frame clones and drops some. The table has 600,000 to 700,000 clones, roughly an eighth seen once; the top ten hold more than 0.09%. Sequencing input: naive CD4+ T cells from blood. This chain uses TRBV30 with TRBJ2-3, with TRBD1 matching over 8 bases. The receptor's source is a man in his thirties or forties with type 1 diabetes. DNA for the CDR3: TGTGCCTGGGGGACAGGACCCTCCACAGATACGCAGTATTTT. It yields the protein CAWGTGPSTDTQYF.